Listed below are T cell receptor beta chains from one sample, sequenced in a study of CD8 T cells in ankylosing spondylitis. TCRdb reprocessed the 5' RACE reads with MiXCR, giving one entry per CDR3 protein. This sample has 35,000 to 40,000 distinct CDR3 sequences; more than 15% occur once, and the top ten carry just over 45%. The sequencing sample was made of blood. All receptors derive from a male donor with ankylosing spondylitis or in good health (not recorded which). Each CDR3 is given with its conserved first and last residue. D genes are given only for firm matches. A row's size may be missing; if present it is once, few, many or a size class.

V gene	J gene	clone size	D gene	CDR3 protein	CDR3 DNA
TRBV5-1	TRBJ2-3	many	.	CASSSTAEDTQYF	TGCGCCAGCAGCTCTACAGCCGAAGATACGCAGTATTTT
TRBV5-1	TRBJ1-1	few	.	CASSLGPTVNTEAFF	TGCGCCAGCAGCTTGGGCCCGACAGTGAACACTGAAGCTTTCTTT
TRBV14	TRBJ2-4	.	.	CASSQELGGFQYF	TGTGCCAGCAGCCAAGAGTTGGGCGGATTTCAGTACTTC
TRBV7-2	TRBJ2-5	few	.	CASSVMGGLQETQYF	TGTGCCAGCAGCGTGATGGGGGGTCTACAAGAGACCCAGTACTTC
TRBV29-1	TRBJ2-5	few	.	CSVVLGGSKQETQYF	TGCAGCGTTGTCCTTGGGGGGAGCAAGCAAGAGACCCAGTACTTC
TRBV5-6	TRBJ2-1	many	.	CASSLVVVSYNEQFF	TGTGCCAGCAGCTTGGTAGTAGTTTCCTACAATGAGCAGTTCTTC
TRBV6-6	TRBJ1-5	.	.	CASSVGGSSTGNQPQHF	TGTGCCAGCAGCGTGGGCGGCTCTTCTACGGGCAATCAGCCCCAGCATTTT
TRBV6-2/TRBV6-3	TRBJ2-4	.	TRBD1	CASSWGTGRNIQYF	TGTGCCAGCAGTTGGGGGACAGGGCGAAACATTCAGTACTTC
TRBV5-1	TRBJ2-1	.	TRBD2	CASSFSGGIYNEQFF	TGCGCCAGCAGCTTTAGCGGGGGGATCTACAATGAGCAGTTCTTC
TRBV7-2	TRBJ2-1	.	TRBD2	CASSIISSGHYNEQFF	TGTGCCAGCAGCATTATATCTAGCGGGCATTACAATGAGCAGTTCTTC